The 27 T cell receptor beta chains presented below share a single source sample, sequenced in a study of T-cell reconstitution after alpha-beta-depleted transplantation in children. As it was prepared, the TCRbeta library received unique molecular identifiers. Each CDR3 protein is one row after TCRdb ran MiXCR on the PCR reads. Of 140,000 to 150,000 distinct CDR3 sequences detected, around 9% appear once; the ten largest clones hold less than 20%. The specimen was PBMCs, mostly from graft donor cells, collected 180 days after TCRalphabeta/CD19-depleted stem cell transplant. These receptors all come from a female patient between 2 and 15 years old who had a stem cell transplant for congenital amegakaryocytic thrombocytopenia, so the T cells may come from the graft donor.

The sample holds many counts of this clonotype. The V call is TRBV20-1, the J call TRBJ2-6; D is possibly TRBD2 (6 bases). Germline loops: CDR1 DFQATT, CDR2 SNEGSKA (reference sequence). CDR3 size: 14 residues. Trimming removed 5 bases at V and 1 base at J, with 9 bases between. The chain's CDR3 is CSAPRGSGANVLTF. DNA for the CDR3: TGCAGTGCTCCCCGGGGGTCTGGGGCCAACGTCCTGACTTTC.

By proportion, this clonotype is medium-sized. The chain combines TRBV18 with TRBJ1-2; 8 nucleotides match TRBD1. Germline trimming cut 2 bases from V and 4 bases from J; bases unmatched to any gene: 3. CDR3 size: 14 residues. Germline V gene sequence: CDR1 KGHSH, CDR2 LQKENI. The CDR3 nucleotides are TGTGCCAGCTCACCAGGGACAGGAAGCTATGGCTACACCTTC. It encodes CASSPGTGSYGYTF.

This clonotype was found many times. This chain links TRBV5-4 with TRBJ1-1, with TRBD1 as a possible D gene (6 bases). V was pared by 3 bases and J by 4 bases, with 16 bases between. Germline-derived CDR1 and CDR2 are SGHNT and YYREEE (reference sequence). The CDR3 contains 15 residues. DNA of the CDR3: TGTGCCAGCAGCTCCGCCCAGGGGATAGGCACTGAAGCTTTCTTT. Amino acid sequence: CASSSAQGIGTEAFF.

This clonotype was recorded at least ten times. The chain combines TRBV5-1 with TRBJ2-3; 8 nucleotides match TRBD2. Trimming at V came to 5 bases and at J to 2 bases, leaving 4 bases not matched to a gene. CDR3 length equals 14 residues. From germline, CDR1 is SGHRS and CDR2 YFSETQ. CDR3 bases: TGCGCCAGCAGTATAGGACTAGCCACAGATACGCAGTATTTT. Its protein is CASSIGLATDTQYF.

As to this clonotype: Possible read error: a much larger clone is one base away. The J gene is TRBJ2-7, the V gene TRBV5-1; D unresolved. In germline, CDR1 is SGHRS, CDR2 YFSETQ. This CDR3 contains 13 residues. In DNA form, the CDR3 reads TGCGCCAGCAGCTTGGATCTGAGTCACGACCAGTACTTC. Its protein is CASSLDLSHDQYF.

This clonotype was picked up many times. The gene calls are TRBV6-5 and TRBJ2-2; D might be TRBD2 (7 bases). Between the trimmed V and J ends, which lost 6 bases and 1 base, there was a span of 15 bases. There are 16 residues in the CDR3. Germline CDR1 reads MNHEY; CDR2 reads SVGAGI. CDR3 residues: CASSRGGRLNTGELFF. The CDR3, as DNA: TGTGCCAGCAGCCGCGGGGGCAGGTTGAACACCGGGGAGCTGTTTTTT.

This clonotype was recorded a few times. The V call is TRBV6-4, the J call TRBJ1-1; 7 bases align to TRBD1. The CDR3 has 17 residues. Germline CDR1 MRHNA, CDR2 SNTAGT. The V segment lost 6 bases and the J segment 5 bases; nucleotides outside the gene matches: 18. The CDR3 nucleotides read TGTGCCAGCAGCAAGACAGGGTTCGGTTCAAGTTTTACTGAAGCTTTCTTT. Protein: CASSKTGFGSSFTEAFF.

This clonotype was recorded many times. This chain connects TRBV12-3 or TRBV12-4 to TRBJ2-7, with TRBD1 identical over 7 bases. CDR3 length: 13 amino acids. The trim removed 7 bases at V and 7 bases at J, leaving 10 bases unmatched. The CDR3 region is CASTLTGLREQYF. CDR3 DNA sequence: TGTGCCAGCACCTTGACAGGGTTAAGGGAGCAGTACTTC.

In its sample, this clonotype was seen many times. The V and J genes are TRBV29-1 and TRBJ2-5, with D perhaps matching TRBD1 (5 bases). CDR3 length: 13 residues. The V end lost 7 bases, the J end lost 7 bases, and 19 bases lay between the germline ends. The germline gives CDR1 SQVTM, CDR2 ANQGSEA. The chain's CDR3 is CSAQVPSVWTQYF. The CDR3 DNA follows: TGCAGCGCACAGGTCCCCTCCGTGTGGACCCAGTACTTC.

This clonotype was found a few times. The chain couples TRBV12-3 or TRBV12-4 to TRBJ2-7, with a possible D match to TRBD2 (5 bases). Trimming took 2 bases from V and 2 from J, leaving 10 bases between them. There are 14 residues in the CDR3. Here the CDR3 reads CASSLLRAPYEQYF. CDR3 DNA sequence: TGTGCCAGCAGTTTATTGAGGGCGCCCTACGAGCAGTACTTC.

V gene TRBV27 combines with J gene TRBJ2-7; 11 nucleotides match TRBD2. There are 15 residues in the CDR3. The ends lost 3 bases at V and 5 bases at J; junction bases unmatched: 6. CDR1 is MNHEY and CDR2 is SMNVEV in the germline V gene (reference sequence). The chain's CDR3 is CASSFSSGGFDEQYF. CDR3 coding DNA: TGTGCCAGCAGTTTTTCTAGCGGGGGGTTCGACGAGCAGTACTTC.

The rearrangement joins TRBV4-3 to TRBJ2-3, with D perhaps matching TRBD1 or TRBD2 (5 bases each). V lost 2 bases and J lost 0, with 15 bases in between. Looked up from germline, CDR1 is LGHNA and CDR2 is YSLEER. This CDR3 has 17 amino acids. CDR3 loop: CASSQYGTSTSTDTQYF. The CDR3 DNA is TGCGCCAGCAGCCAATATGGGACCTCAACAAGCACAGATACGCAGTATTTT.

This clonotype occurred a few times. The V and J genes are TRBV12-3 or TRBV12-4 and TRBJ1-2; TRBD1 aligns across 8 bases. J gave up 8 bases and V 3 bases, and 8 bases lay outside the gene matches. The CDR3 contains 14 residues. The CDR3 DNA reads TGTGCCAGCAGTTTCTCAGGGGGCTCGAGAGGCTACACCTTC. Its protein product is CASSFSGGSRGYTF.

The chain uses TRBV20-1 and TRBJ1-6; no clear D. CDR1 is DFQATT, CDR2 SNEGSKA, per germline (reference sequence). V shed 3 bases and J shed 8 bases, with 11 bases lying between them. CDR3 length: 13 residues. The CDR3 DNA reads TGCAGTGCTAGTATGGCGGTTTATTCACCCCTCCACTTT. Its protein is CSASMAVYSPLHF.

This clonotype has only a few counts. The rearrangement uses TRBV3-1 and TRBJ2-1, with 13 bases aligning to TRBD2. CDR1 LGHDT and CDR2 YNNKEL come from the germline V gene (reference sequence). The CDR3 runs to 16 residues. Trimming cost V 1 base and J 8 bases; bases outside gene matches: 5. The CDR3 is CASSQVWTSGSHEQFF. In DNA, the CDR3 is TGTGCCAGCAGCCAAGTATGGACTAGCGGGAGCCATGAGCAGTTCTTC.

This clonotype was recorded at least ten times. The chain carries TRBV5-1 and TRBJ2-6; no firm D call. This CDR3 is built from 15 residues. The V gene's germline CDR1 is SGHRS and CDR2 YFSETQ. Trimming removed 0 bases at V and 1 base at J, with 5 bases between. The CDR3 region is CASSLVRSGANVLTF. CDR3 DNA: TGCGCCAGCAGCTTGGTCAGATCTGGGGCCAACGTCCTGACTTTC.

This clonotype has more than one count but fewer than ten. The chain has TRBV28 and TRBJ1-6; TRBD1 matches 11 bases. The germline gives CDR1 MDHEN, CDR2 SYDVKM. The CDR3 consists of 17 residues. The V segment lost 5 bases and the J segment 8 bases; nucleotides outside the gene matches: 11. The CDR3 protein is CASSPGTGGFHYSPLHF. In nucleotides, the CDR3 is TGTGCCAGCAGTCCCGGGACAGGGGGATTCCACTATTCACCCCTCCACTTT.

This clonotype occurred a few times. The CDR3 bases are TGTGCCAGCAGCCAAGATTTTGCGGGACCAGAGACCCAGTACTTC. Translation gives CASSQDFAGPETQYF. The chain combines TRBV3-1 with TRBJ2-5; tentative D call: TRBD2 (6 bases). The CDR3 totals 15 residues. CDR1 and CDR2 (germline): LGHDT, YNNKEL (reference sequence). With 0 bases removed from V and 4 bases from J, the gap between germline ends came to 12 bases.

The chain links TRBV20-1 to TRBJ2-7; D not resolved. The CDR3 is 15 residues long. Trimming shortened V by 6 bases and J by 1 base, and 19 bases separated the two germline ends. Germline V gene sequence: CDR1 DFQATT, CDR2 SNEGSKA (reference sequence). CDR3 nucleotide sequence: TGCAGTGCGGACGGACGGCGTTCGGTATCCTACGAGCAGTACTTC. It translates to CSADGRRSVSYEQYF.

The gene calls are TRBV27 and TRBJ2-1; D gene uncertain. Germline lookup yields CDR1 MNHEY and CDR2 SMNVEV (reference sequence). The CDR3 sequence is 14 residues long. The V and J ends lost 2 bases and 6 bases respectively, with 11 bases between them. CDR3: CASSLRWLLNEQFF. CDR3 DNA: TGTGCCAGCAGTTTACGGTGGCTGCTCAATGAGCAGTTCTTC.

The V call is TRBV3-1, the J call TRBJ2-1; 7 bases map to TRBD2. The length of the CDR3 is 16 residues. Losses at the gene ends were 1 base for V and 5 bases for J; bases not matched to a gene: 8. The germline V gene has CDR1 LGHDT and CDR2 YNNKEL (reference sequence). In nucleotides, the CDR3 is TGTGCCAGCAGCCAAGTCTTGAGGGAGGGAAACAATGAGCAGTTCTTC. Amino acids: CASSQVLREGNNEQFF.

This clonotype showed up many times. This chain uses TRBV28 with TRBJ2-2, with 7 bases lining up with TRBD1. Germline CDR1 is MDHEN and CDR2 is SYDVKM. V lost 5 bases and J lost 6; bases outside the gene matches: 3. The CDR3 is 13 residues long. The CDR3 region is CASSTDRAGELFF. The CDR3 DNA follows: TGTGCCAGCAGTACCGACAGGGCCGGGGAGCTGTTTTTT.

The chain joins TRBV20-1 to TRBJ1-2, with D possibly matching TRBD1 (5 bases). V dropped 4 bases and J dropped 4 bases, with 13 bases sitting between them. The V gene's germline CDR1 is DFQATT and CDR2 SNEGSKA (reference sequence). This CDR3 contains 13 residues. This CDR3 is CSATYSGSYGYTF. In nucleotides, the CDR3 is TGCAGTGCTACGTACTCAGGGTCCTATGGCTACACCTTC.

Only a few counts were recorded for this clonotype. The chain joins TRBV5-1 to TRBJ1-1; TRBD1 might be the D (5 bases). Trimming cost V 3 bases and J 5 bases, with 17 bases left between them. The CDR3 contains 15 residues. Per germline, CDR1 SGHRS and CDR2 YFSETQ. The CDR3 loop is CASSSTQGGRTEAFF. CDR3 bases: TGCGCCAGCAGCTCCACGCAGGGTGGGCGGACTGAAGCTTTCTTT.

In its sample, this clonotype was seen a few times. The CDR3 loop reads CASSRGTDIHIQYF. The DNA for the CDR3 is TGTGCCAGCAGCCGGGGGACCGACATCCACATTCAGTACTTC. V gene TRBV14 combines with J gene TRBJ2-4, with D perhaps TRBD1 or TRBD2 (5 bases each). CDR3 length: 14 amino acids. Germline CDR1 reads SGHDN; CDR2 reads FVKESK. The V end lost 4 bases, the J end lost 8 bases, and 15 bases lay between the germline ends. Looking up the rest from reference TRBV14 and TRBJ2-4 gives the full variable domain: EAGVTQFPSHSVIEKGQTVTLRCDPISGHDNLYWYRRVMGKEIKFLLHFVKESKQDESGMPNNRFLAERTGGTYSTLKVQPAELEDSGVYFCASSRGTDIHIQYFGAGTRLSVL.

This clonotype was observed a few times. The V call is TRBV3-1, the J call TRBJ2-1, with TRBD1 matching 11 bases. Trimming cost V 0 bases and J 7 bases; bases outside gene matches: 11. In germline, CDR1 is LGHDT, CDR2 YNNKEL (reference sequence). The CDR3 contains 18 residues. CDR3 loop: CASSQDGTGGQGRNEQFF. The CDR3 nucleotides read TGTGCCAGCAGCCAAGATGGGACAGGGGGGCAAGGTAGAAATGAGCAGTTCTTC.

This clonotype was found many times. The gene calls are TRBV7-2 and TRBJ2-7, with 8 bases identical to TRBD1. The ends lost 4 bases at V and 1 base at J; junction bases unmatched: 3. This CDR3 region has 14 residues. Germline V gene lookup returns CDR1 SGHTA and CDR2 FQGNSA. The CDR3 spells CASSSQGGSYEQYF. The CDR3 DNA reads TGTGCCAGCAGCTCACAGGGGGGATCCTACGAGCAGTACTTC.